What follows is one TCR beta chain and its context. No antigen is known for it. One base away there is no much larger clone; base qualities are not given. The data are from a study of T cell responses to AZD1222 COVID-19 vaccine (dated by TCRdb to about 2021). In the study overall: A total of 233 trial participants underwent TCR sequencing, of whom nearly 210 had received two doses of AZD1222 and some 25 had received two doses of the MenACWY control vaccine. Trial participants were enrolled by age into 18-55, 56-69 and 70-plus year subgroups, with roughly 150, 30 and 60 TCR-sequenced participants respectively. The study at large found these results: Vaccine-associated CD4 TCRs spanned the whole spike protein, with dominant responses in regions 160-218 and 743-854. After two AZD1222 doses, both the breadth and the depth of spike-specific TCRs were significantly higher than at day 0 and than in MenACWY recipients. Conclusions about previously exposed vaccinees were limited because only six or seven AZD1222 recipients were SARS-CoV-2 seropositive at baseline. No day 14 peak-response samples were available, so repertoires were characterized only after the peak T cell response. Reportedly, close to half of the unique spike-specific TCRs recognized epitopes lying outside the regions that are mutated in the B.1.351 and B.1.1.7 variants. The 56-69-year group was small, and its depth increase did not reach significance, likely because of low power. Most participants were white British and females outnumbered males, and the authors suggested that clonal diversity may have been underestimated.

V loses 5 bases of germline sequence and J loses 4 bases, and the interval between the two ends is 18 bases. The CDR3 numbers 15 residues from cysteine through phenylalanine. This entry keeps only the CDR3 DNA: 45 bases, framed from base 1. Reading the germline V gene (reference sequence) gives CDR1 LNHDA and CDR2 SQIVND. The time point tag for this specimen amounts to: about 28 days (+/-7) after the second vaccine dose. Because spike-specific TCR depth and breadth did not differ between the two schedules, AZD1222 recipients who got a second dose at roughly 4 weeks were pooled with those who got a second dose at roughly 12 weeks. Vaccinee samples came from UK trials COV001 and COV002, including a single-blind randomized controlled phase 2/3 trial of AZD1222 (ChAdOx1 nCoV-19) in healthy adults. For TCRbeta chain sequencing, PBMC samples from trial participants were taken at day 0 and at day 28 after the second dose.

The CDR3 regions of human TCRbeta chains were analyzed by immunosequencing. The study's processing was this. TCRs in the repertoires were compared against a reference library of SARS-CoV-2-specific TCRs that had been generated with the MIRA antigen-specificity platform. Breadth was defined as the fraction of unique TCRs that were SARS-CoV-2-associated. Depth was defined as the fraction of total T cells that were SARS-CoV-2-associated. Using the MIRA data, each spike-specific TCR was assigned both to the spike region to which the TCR was reactive and to a CD4 or CD8 class. Log10-transformed breadth and depth values were compared by one-way ANOVA with Sidak's multiple comparisons tests. The source is immuneACCESS, and TCRdb retained only in-frame sequences with V and J called. Part of the clones is not carried over; for the studies checked, unresolved V genes explain less than half of this, and the remainder is unexplained. From that table come the V and J calls and clone size; the DNA was used to work out D and trimming. Recorded for this sample are 150,000 or so clones; over 80% of them occurred a single time. Of the sample, under 4% falls within the top ten clones.

The specimen was peripheral blood, collected 28 days after the second AZD1222 dose. The V gene is TRBV19 and the J gene is TRBJ2-7; TRBD2 is possibly the D segment (5 matching bases). The sequence was obtained from an adult who received the AZD1222 COVID-19 vaccine. CDR3 region: CASSGKELEAYEQYF. The DNA is as follows: TGTGCCAGTAGTGGTAAGGAGTTGGAGGCTTACGAGCAGTACTTC.